Sequencing of this TCR beta chain was carried out in a study of blood T cell repertoires in COVID-19 (dated by TCRdb to 2020 to 2022). Study-level background: The collaborator samples originated in the United States, Italy and Spain and spanned the acute and convalescent phases of COVID-19. The material from the prospective study consisted of cDNA or gDNA derived from T cells, B-cell-depleted T cells, or PBMCs. The dataset comprised deeply sampled blood TCRbeta repertoires from subjects exposed to, actively infected with, or recovered from COVID-19. The repertoires were released in a freely available public database meant as a resource for research on the immune response to SARS-CoV-2. The samples were drawn from two sources: the first 160 participants of the ongoing ImmuneRACE study, and 1,000 to 1,500 subjects contributed by 6 global collaborators. The sample metadata nearly always contained a de-identified subject ID, COVID-19 status, age in years and sex. Where available, HLA class I and class II types were taken from metadata supplied by the sample provider and were not determined by assay-based typing. Broad study findings and their caveats: The amount of clinical and demographic metadata varied by source and participant and was provided uncurated.

V is clipped by 1 base and J by 2 bases, and the sequence between their germline boundaries is 8 bases long. Based on the germline V gene, the CDR1 and CDR2 sequences are KGHSH and LQKENI. The CDR3 measures 15 amino acids from cysteine to phenylalanine. The sequence is cut down to CDR3 DNA, 45 bases in frame from base 1. Whole blood was collected in K2EDTA tubes by collaborating institutions according to the institutions' own protocols. For TCRbeta analysis, collaborators shipped samples in one of three forms: frozen whole blood, isolated PBMCs, or DNA extracted from either of those sample types. The immunoSEQ Assay, a bias-controlled multiplex PCR, was used to amplify TCRbeta CDR3 regions from genomic DNA. As for the original processing: Within the assay, amplification of reference gene primers was used to estimate how many nucleated cells each sample contained. To quantify the absolute abundance of each unique TCRbeta CDR3 rearrangement, sequence reads were collapsed and filtered. For each sample, productive Simpson clonality was calculated by taking the square root of Simpson's diversity index across productive rearrangements. Imported from immuneACCESS, the table was reduced by TCRdb to in-frame sequences with V and J called. These copies leave out some clones; in studies compared against another copy, an unresolved V gene accounts for under half, and the cause of the remainder is not known. V, J and clone size reflect that table, while D and trimming were determined from the DNA. The table for this sample lists about 110,000 clones; approximately 90% of them were counted only once. In total, the top ten clones hold approximately 1.1% of the sample.

Note on this clone: The antigen it binds to is not known. No quality values exist for individual bases; no much larger clone is one base distant.

The sample was peripheral blood. This clonotype originated in a human donor in a cohort sampled during active COVID-19. Recombination linked TRBV18 to TRBJ1-4, with no reliable assignment of the D segment. The DNA reads TGTGCCAGCTCACCACTCGAGGTGACTAATGAAAAACTGTTTTTT. Translated, it reads CASSPLEVTNEKLFF.